The TCR beta chain described here comes from a study of T cell repertoires in cytomegalovirus infection. V lost 3 bases and J 2 bases, leaving 11 bases between the germline ends. In germline, CDR1 is MNHEY, CDR2 SMNVEV (reference sequence). The CDR3 has 14 amino acids. Study-wide points: HLA-C-restricted CMV-specific TCR beta clonotypes were dominant in the ex vivo response. Summed frequency of shared TCR beta families picked out CMV carriers who also had the relevant HLA.

Regarding this clonotype: The antigen remains undetermined.

TCRdb reanalysed the reads using MiXCR and keeps one entry per CDR3 protein. The sample yields hundreds of thousands of distinct CDR3 sequences, around a third seen once. The origin of this receptor is a human donor in good health (CMV status not recorded). Some clones in this sample may be carry-over from other donors' samples. The rearrangement links TRBV27 to TRBJ2-7; D call uncertain. The material was cultured CD8+ T cells from PBMCs, obtained from culture after CMV antigen stimulation. The CDR3 DNA is TGTGCCAGCAGTTTGTCAATTTATCCCTACGAGCAGTACTTC. It specifies CASSLSIYPYEQYF.